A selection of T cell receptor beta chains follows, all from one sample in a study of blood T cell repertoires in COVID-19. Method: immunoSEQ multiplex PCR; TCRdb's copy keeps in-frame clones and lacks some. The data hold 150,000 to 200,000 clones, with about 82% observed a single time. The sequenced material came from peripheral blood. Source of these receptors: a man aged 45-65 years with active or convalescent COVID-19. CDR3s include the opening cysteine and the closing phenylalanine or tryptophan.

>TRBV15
CATSKRSGKTEAFF
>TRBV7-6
CASSLDPGNTEAFF
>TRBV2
CASSASPSNQPQHF
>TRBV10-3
CASEGTGGHEQYF
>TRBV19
CASSGLAGGSGELFF
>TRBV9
CASSAPEGQGFPNEKLFF
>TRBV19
CASTAEVSSENNQPQHF
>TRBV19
CASNVPGTGNQPQHF
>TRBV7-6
CASSLVVTGGGSDTQYF
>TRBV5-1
CASSLSSGGELFF
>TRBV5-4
CASSIRDRLDRYTF